This entry concerns a single TCR beta chain. Its antigen is unknown. Base quality data are lacking; no much larger clone is found one base away. The sample is drawn from a study of T cell responses to AZD1222 COVID-19 vaccine (dated by TCRdb to 2020 to 2022). For the wider study: AZD1222 recipients with second doses at about 4 weeks or about 12 weeks were pooled, because spike-specific TCR depth and breadth did not differ between schedules. TCR sequencing covered over 230 trial participants: roughly 200 given two doses of AZD1222 and approximately 26 given two doses of MenACWY control vaccine. Enrollment into the trials was organized by age into subgroups of 18-55, 56-69 and 70-plus years, and those subgroups contained about 150, 27 and 61 TCR-sequenced participants, respectively.

The CDR3 regions of human TCRbeta chains were analyzed by immunosequencing. The source study handled its data this way. Repertoire TCRs were checked for matches against a reference library of SARS-CoV-2-specific TCRs that had been generated using the MIRA antigen-specificity platform. Breadth meant the fraction of unique TCRs that were SARS-CoV-2-associated, whereas depth meant the fraction of total T cells that were SARS-CoV-2-associated. Each spike-specific TCR was assigned to its reactive spike region and to a CD4 or CD8 class using the MIRA data. Log10-transformed breadth and depth values were compared by one-way ANOVA with Sidak's multiple comparisons tests. TCRdb's version of the immuneACCESS table is confined to in-frame rearrangements and falls short of the full clone set. An unresolved V gene accounts for under half of the shortfall where checked; the remainder is of unknown origin. V, J and clone size reflect that table, while D and trimming were determined from the DNA. The sample table holds approximately 120,000 clones, of which about 91% were seen once. Clones ranked in the top ten supply 7.5% of the sample.

The label giving this sample's time point can be read as: baseline before first vaccination. Vaccinee samples were obtained from the UK trials COV001 and COV002, which included a single-blind randomized controlled phase 2/3 trial of AZD1222 (ChAdOx1 nCoV-19) in healthy adults. For TCRbeta chain sequencing, PBMC samples from trial participants were taken at day 0 and at day 28 after the second dose. Study-level results and caveats: The 56-69-year group was small, and its depth increase did not reach significance, likely because of low power. The whole spike protein was spanned by vaccine-associated CD4 TCRs, and dominant responses were seen in regions 160-218 and 743-854. Most participants were white British and females outnumbered males, and the authors suggested that clonal diversity may have been underestimated. Epitopes outside the regions mutated in the B.1.351 and B.1.1.7 variants were reportedly recognized by nearly half of the unique spike-specific TCRs. After two AZD1222 doses, both the breadth and the depth of spike-specific TCRs were significantly higher than at day 0 and than in MenACWY recipients. Only five to seven AZD1222 recipients were SARS-CoV-2 seropositive at baseline, limiting conclusions about previously exposed vaccinees. Because no day 14 peak-response samples were available, repertoires were characterized only after the peak T cell response.

Its CDR3 holds 14 amino acids, cysteine through phenylalanine. The retained sequence is limited to the CDR3, 42 bases, with the frame set at the first base. CDR1 and CDR2 were assigned from the germline V gene (reference sequence) as MNHEY and SMNVEV. V lost 5 bases and J lost 1 base; the stretch between them is 11 bases long. The sample here was peripheral blood, taken on day 0 of AZD1222 vaccination. The origin of this receptor is an adult in good health. The sequence joins TRBV27 to TRBJ2-5; the D match is possibly TRBD1 or TRBD2, with 5 bases aligned in each. The sequenced DNA: TGTGCCAGCAGTCGGGGCGACAGCCAAGAGACCCAGTACTTC. It encodes CASSRGDSQETQYF.